The present TCR beta chain was sequenced within a study of cytomegalovirus exposure and HLA in healthy donors. Findings and caveats of the study: Analyzed later, most CMV-associated TCR beta chains appeared HLA-restricted. Per a prior analysis, the majority of TCR beta V segments were productive roughly 90% or roughly 30% of the time. Most TCRs appeared rarely, but some public TCRs recurred in many donors.

Remarks on this clone: Its antigen is undetermined.

This PCR relied on a set of 60 Vbeta primers and 13 Jbeta primers. Method: immunoSEQ multiplex PCR; TCRdb's copy keeps in-frame clones and lacks some. In all, the sample yields under 95,000 clones. The receptor was derived from a man in his fifties or sixties in good health and CMV-seronegative. Sequenced sample: PBMCs.

The chain's CDR3 is CASSAPLAGGTDTQYF. The DNA of the CDR3 is TGTGCCAGCAGCGCTCCACTAGCGGGGGGCACAGATACGCAGTATTTT. V is TRBV9 and J is TRBJ2-3; 11 bases align to TRBD2. V shed 3 bases, J shed 1 base, and the junction held 4 bases outside the gene matches. The CDR3 contains 16 residues. Germline lookup yields CDR1 SGDLS and CDR2 YYNGEE.